The entry below describes one T cell receptor beta chain. This clonotype was detected only a few times. Its antigen target is currently unknown. Base qualities are not recorded, but no much larger clone differs from it by a single base. As encoded in the germline V gene, CDR1 is SGHVS while CDR2 is FQNEAQ. The CDR3 contains 14 residues, cysteine and phenylalanine counted. Here the CDR3 DNA is all that survives: 42 bases in frame from base 1. The junction shows trimming of 1 base on V and 4 bases on J, plus 8 bases between the germline ends. Library creation used 5' RACE. The data were produced on an Illumina HiSeq 2000. Template switching introduced a universal primer binding site; the final cDNA contained a unique molecular identifier, enabling accurate counting of TCR cDNA molecules. Specific primers in the conserved constant-segment region were used to synthesize first-strand cDNA for the TCR alpha and beta chains. To control for contamination, every cDNA library was double barcoded, receiving both a SMART-Mk sample barcode and Illumina barcodes. TruSeq adapter sequences and Illumina sample barcodes were added in two successive PCR steps. The TCR alpha and beta cDNA libraries were sequenced on the Illumina HiSeq platform using custom primers. The source study handled its data this way. MiGEC was used to process raw reads and extract unique molecular identifiers, and MiXCR was used to find CDR3 positions. For each individual, recombination models were inferred using an EM algorithm with the repgenHMM and IGoR tools. Shared clonotypes were analyzed with the tcR package in R, and sharing was normalized by the product of cloneset sizes. Out-of-frame nonproductive sequences were analyzed to study raw recombination free of thymic and clonal selection effects. The public reads were reprocessed in TCRdb via fastp at Q25 and MiXCR, keeping in-frame beta chains. Every CDR3 protein is listed once, alongside the most common genes and DNA of its rows. The authors' filters were not applied to this entry. For this sample the table gives roughly 290,000 distinct CDR3 sequences, of which approximately 8.5% were detected only once. The ten top clones hold approximately 2.1% of the sample.

All donors were healthy Caucasians. The twin cohort consisted of three pairs of female monozygotic twins, all aged roughly 18 to 30 years. Miltenyi CD45RO+ enrichment and human naive T-cell isolation kits were used to isolate memory (CD45RO+) and naive T cells from PBMC. This entry is derived from a study of identical twins (dated by TCRdb to 2016 to 2017). With respect to the entire study: TCR alpha and beta repertoires from monozygotic twins, unrelated adults of various ages and cord blood were deep-sequenced to test whether fetal clonotypes persist. To rule out contamination, the twin experiments were replicated at different times with different library preparation protocols. Broad study findings and their caveats: A weaker excess of twin sharing was found in beta out-of-frame sequences because the signal-to-noise ratio was lowered by fewer shared sequences. Fewer insertions were carried by abundant cord blood beta clonotypes, a similar but weaker trend appeared in young adult naive repertoires, and no such trend appeared in memory repertoires. Recombination models systematically underestimated out-of-frame TCR alpha sharing in monozygotic twins but agreed with sharing between unrelated individuals. Zero-insertion analyses could be partly confounded by invariant T cells such as MAIT and iNKT, although diverse VJ usage argued against such confounding for most clonotypes. Because the same donors could not be followed over many years, conclusions were based on cross-sectional statistical analysis. Compared with coincidental sharing between unrelated individuals, out-of-frame TCR alpha sequences shared between twins had an excess of sequences with low generation probability.

These same data were also listed under a study on yellow fever vaccine responses in identical twins. The second investigation adds: The T cell response to vaccination in identical twins was reported by the authors to appear partly convergent and partly personalized. The study precisely tracked vaccine-responding T cell clones in identical twins.

This TCR was recovered from a woman aged 18-29 years in good health. The V and J genes are TRBV7-8 and TRBJ2-1, and possibly TRBD1, on 6 matching bases. Sequencing was performed on memory (CD45RO+) T cells sorted from blood. What this sample's cell subset or site label stands for: CD45RO+ enriched T cells. The base sequence is TGTGCCAGCAGCTTAGGGGACAAGTACAATGAGCAGTTCTTC. Its protein is CASSLGDKYNEQFF. The variable domain in full, with residues beyond the CDR3 obtained from the reference TRBV7-8 and TRBJ2-1 genes, is GAGVSQSPRYKVAKRGQDVALRCDPISGHVSLFWYQQALGQGPEFLTYFQNEAQLDKSGLPSDRFFAERPEGSVSTLKIQRTQQEDSAVYLCASSLGDKYNEQFFGPGTRLTVL.